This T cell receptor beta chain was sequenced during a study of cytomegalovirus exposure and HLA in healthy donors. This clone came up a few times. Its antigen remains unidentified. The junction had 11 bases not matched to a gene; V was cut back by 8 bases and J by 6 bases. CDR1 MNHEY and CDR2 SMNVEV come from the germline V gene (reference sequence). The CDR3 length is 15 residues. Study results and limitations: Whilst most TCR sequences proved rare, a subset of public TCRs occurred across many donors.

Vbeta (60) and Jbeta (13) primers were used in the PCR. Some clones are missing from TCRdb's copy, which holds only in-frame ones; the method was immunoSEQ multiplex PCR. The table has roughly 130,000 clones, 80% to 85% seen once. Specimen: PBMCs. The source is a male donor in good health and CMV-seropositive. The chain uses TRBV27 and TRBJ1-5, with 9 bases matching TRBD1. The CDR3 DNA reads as TGTGCCAGCCGCGCCGGGACAGGGCTCCCTCAGCCCCAGCATTTT. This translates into CASRAGTGLPQPQHF.